What follows are 22 T cell receptor beta chains derived from one specimen sequenced in a study of cytomegalovirus exposure and HLA in healthy donors (dated by TCRdb to the late 2010s). The library was prepared using the immunoSEQ multiplex PCR assay. The multiplex PCR relied on a mix of 60 forward primers for TCR Vbeta segments and 13 reverse primers for TCR Jbeta segments. This is the immuneACCESS table as TCRdb keeps it, with only in-frame sequences that have V and J called. A part of the clones is gone; compared with another copy, unresolved V genes explain less than half, and the rest is unexplained. The sample contains around 100,000 clones, roughly 76% of them found a single time. 15% to 20% of the sample rests with the top ten. Sequencing was done on a sample of PBMCs. All receptors come from a woman in her sixties or seventies in good health and CMV-seropositive.

The chain joins TRBV30 to TRBJ1-5; no clear D gene. The CDR3 has 12 amino acids. Trimming pared 2 bases from V and 0 bases from J, leaving 2 bases between. Germline lookup yields CDR1 GTSNPN and CDR2 SVGIG (reference sequence). CDR3 DNA sequence: TGTGCCTGGAGTTATAGCAATCAGCCCCAGCATTTT. Amino acids: CAWSYSNQPQHF.

The rearrangement uses TRBV5-1 and TRBJ2-3, with 7 bases that match TRBD2. The V gene end was trimmed by 1 base and the J gene end by 0 bases; junction bases not matched to a gene: 5. The CDR3 totals 16 residues. Germline V gives CDR1 SGHRS, CDR2 YFSETQ. CDR3 loop: CASSLIASGSTDTQYF. The CDR3 coding sequence is TGCGCCAGCAGCTTGATCGCTAGCGGAAGCACAGATACGCAGTATTTT.

This sequence joins TRBV28 and TRBJ1-2; D gene ambiguous. From germline, CDR1 is MDHEN and CDR2 SYDVKM. The CDR3 runs 15 residues. Trimming cost V 1 base and J 5 bases, with 14 bases left between them. CDR3 nucleotide sequence: TGTGCCAGCAGTTTATCGGGGTGGCAGCGTTATGGCTACACCTTC. Translating gives CASSLSGWQRYGYTF.

The chain employs TRBV25-1 and TRBJ2-1; a weak D match, TRBD2 (5 bases). In germline, CDR1 is MGHDK, CDR2 SYGVNS. V lost 5 bases and J lost 8, with 10 bases in between. The CDR3 runs to 12 residues. CDR3 in amino acids: CASSWGADEQFF. The CDR3 DNA follows: TGTGCCAGCAGTTGGGGAGCGGATGAGCAGTTCTTC. The full variable domain, with the rest looked up from reference TRBV25-1 and TRBJ2-1, is EADIYQTPRYLVIGTGKKITLECSQTMGHDKMYWYQQDPGMELHLIHYSYGVNSTEKGDLSSESTVSRIRTEHFPLTLESARPSHTSQYLCASSWGADEQFFGPGTRLTVL.

This clone was seen a single time. The J gene is TRBJ2-5, the V gene TRBV2; 9 bases align to TRBD2. CDR1 and CDR2 from the germline V gene are SNHLY and FYNNEI. The V and J ends lost 5 bases and 2 bases, in that order; junction bases with no gene match: 3. There are 14 residues in the CDR3. Here the CDR3 reads CASSPGLAQETQYF. CDR3 bases: TGTGCCAGCAGTCCGGGACTAGCACAAGAGACCCAGTACTTC.

Concerning this clone itself: An end of the junction differs from the germline gene, which may be a read error. The chain is built from TRBV7-9 and TRBJ2-3, with D perhaps TRBD2 (5 bases). This CDR3 region has 12 residues. CDR1 and CDR2 (germline): SEHNR, FQNEAQ (reference sequence). The DNA for the CDR3 is TGTTCCAGCAGCTTAGCAACCGGGGCGCAGTATTTT. Translating gives CSSSLATGAQYF.

This clone appeared a few times. The chain uses TRBV7-6 and TRBJ2-7, with 10 nucleotides matching TRBD2. Germline values: CDR1 SGHVS, CDR2 FNYEAQ. This CDR3 comprises 14 residues. Trimming took 4 bases from V and 1 from J; bases not matched to a gene: 1. The CDR3 spells CASSSAGGSYEQYF. The DNA of the CDR3 is TGTGCCAGCAGCTCAGCGGGAGGGTCCTACGAGCAGTACTTC.

This chain links TRBV9 with TRBJ2-5; the match to TRBD2 covers 9 bases. The CDR3 is 15 residues long. V lost 2 bases and J lost 5; bases outside the gene matches: 7. Germline values: CDR1 SGDLS, CDR2 YYNGEE. The CDR3 DNA sequence: TGTGCCAGCAGCGTTCGGATAGCGGGAGTGGAGACCCAGTACTTC. It yields the protein CASSVRIAGVETQYF.

This clone was seen a few times. The chain is built from TRBV10-3 and TRBJ1-1; 9 positions agree with TRBD1. CDR1 is ENHRY, CDR2 SYGVKD, per germline. Losses at the gene ends were 3 bases for V and 4 bases for J; bases not matched to a gene: 6. The CDR3 runs 15 residues. The CDR3 region is CAISDHRGPVTEAFF. CDR3 nucleotide sequence: TGTGCCATCAGTGACCACAGGGGGCCGGTCACTGAAGCTTTCTTT.

This clone was seen only a few times. The rearrangement links TRBV6-1 to TRBJ2-7, with D unresolved. Germline V gene lookup returns CDR1 MNHNS and CDR2 SASEGT. The CDR3 runs to 11 residues. Between the trimmed V and J ends, which lost 2 bases and 3 bases, there was a span of 2 bases. CDR3 nucleotide sequence: TGTGCCAGCAGTGAACTCTACGAGCAGTACTTC. Translated, it gives CASSELYEQYF.

The rearrangement links TRBV5-1 to TRBJ2-2; 9 bases agree with TRBD1. With 3 bases clipped from V and 7 bases from J, the junction kept 4 bases outside the gene matches. CDR1 is SGHRS, CDR2 YFSETQ, per germline. This CDR3 comprises 14 residues. DNA of the CDR3: TGCGCCAGCAGCTGGGGACAGGGCGGCGGGGAGCTGTTTTTT. It yields the protein CASSWGQGGGELFF. Looking up the rest from reference TRBV5-1 and TRBJ2-2 gives the full variable domain: KAGVTQTPRYLIKTRGQQVTLSCSPISGHRSVSWYQQTPGQGLQFLFEYFSETQRNKGNFPGRFSGRQFSNSRSEMNVSTLELGDSALYLCASSWGQGGGELFFGEGSRLTVL.

The chain combines TRBV10-2 with TRBJ1-2; 7 positions match TRBD1. CDR3 length equals 14 residues. The germline V gene has CDR1 WSHSY and CDR2 SAAADI. V lost 6 bases to trimming and J lost 2 bases; unmatched junction nucleotides: 6. CDR3 sequence (DNA): TGCGCCAGCAGGGAACAGGGGCGAAACTATGGCTACACCTTC. The encoded protein is CASREQGRNYGYTF.

The chain joins TRBV9 to TRBJ2-3; D may be TRBD2 (6 bases). Per germline, CDR1 SGDLS and CDR2 YYNGEE. The V gene lost 3 bases and the J gene lost 0 bases, with 17 bases spanning the gap. This CDR3 spans 17 amino acids. The CDR3 protein is CASSAGGTPTSTDTQYF. DNA for the CDR3: TGTGCCAGCAGCGCCGGAGGGACTCCGACTAGCACAGATACGCAGTATTTT. Looking up the rest from reference TRBV9 and TRBJ2-3 gives the full variable domain: DSGVTQTPKHLITATGQRVTLRCSPRSGDLSVYWYQQSLDQGLQFLIQYYNGEERAKGNILERFSAQQFPDLHSELNLSSLELGDSALYFCASSAGGTPTSTDTQYFGPGTRLTVL.

The chain has TRBV5-1 and TRBJ2-3; a possible D gene is TRBD2 (5 bases). This CDR3 has 15 residues. The germline V gene has CDR1 SGHRS and CDR2 YFSETQ. Trimming left V 0 bases short and J 0 bases short, with 8 bases between. DNA for the CDR3: TGCGCCAGCAGCTTGGGCGGGCCTAGCACAGATACGCAGTATTTT. This codes for CASSLGGPSTDTQYF.

This clone was seen a handful of times. This chain uses TRBV29-1 with TRBJ2-3, with TRBD2 as a possible D gene (5 bases). Trimming removed 6 bases at V and 0 bases at J, with 10 bases between. From germline, CDR1 is SQVTM and CDR2 ANQGSEA. The CDR3 has 13 residues. In DNA form, the CDR3 reads TGCAGCGTGCGAGGGAGAAGCACAGATACGCAGTATTTT. Residues: CSVRGRSTDTQYF.

The chain recombines TRBV6-5 with TRBJ2-7; D gene ambiguous. V lost 2 bases and J lost 3, with 2 bases in between. This CDR3 spans 11 amino acids. The V gene's germline CDR1 is MNHEY and CDR2 SVGAGI. This CDR3 is CASSYLYEQYF. In DNA, the CDR3 is TGTGCCAGCAGTTACCTCTACGAGCAGTACTTC.

This chain joins TRBV2 and TRBJ2-7; D is perhaps TRBD1 (5 bases). The CDR3 has 15 residues. Germline V lookup: CDR1 SNHLY, CDR2 FYNNEI. V dropped 6 bases and J dropped 1 base, with 16 bases sitting between them. CDR3 loop: CASSAQGGASYEQYF. CDR3 nucleotide sequence: TGTGCCAGCAGCGCCCAGGGTGGGGCTTCCTACGAGCAGTACTTC.

This CDR3 reads CASELAGANVLTF. CDR3 nucleotides: TGTGCCAGTGAATTGGCCGGGGCCAACGTCCTGACTTTC. V and J are TRBV19 and TRBJ2-6; D is unresolved. Germline CDR1 is LNHDA and CDR2 is SQIVND (reference sequence). V was pared by 8 bases and J by 4 bases, with 9 bases between. This CDR3 has 13 residues.

This chain connects TRBV28 to TRBJ2-7; no clear D gene. CDR1 is MDHEN and CDR2 is SYDVKM in the germline V gene. V was cut by 5 bases and J by 3 bases, with 2 bases left in between. The CDR3 runs to 10 residues. The CDR3 sequence: CASSRYEQYF. The CDR3 DNA follows: TGTGCCAGCAGTCGCTACGAGCAGTACTTC.

This chain uses TRBV10-3 with TRBJ1-2, with TRBD1 as a possible D gene (5 bases). The CDR3 sequence is 11 residues long. V lost 6 bases and J lost 6, with 8 bases in between. Germline assignment: CDR1 ENHRY and CDR2 SYGVKD. The CDR3 bases are TGTGCCATCAGGATACAGGATGGCTACACCTTC. It translates to CAIRIQDGYTF.

This chain uses TRBV5-4 with TRBJ2-2; the D gene is possibly TRBD1 (5 bases). This CDR3 contains 14 residues. CDR1 is SGHNT and CDR2 is YYREEE in the germline V gene (reference sequence). Trimming took 4 bases from V and 1 from J, leaving 8 bases between them. The CDR3 DNA reads as TGTGCCAGCAGCCCCCAGGGGAACACCGGGGAGCTGTTTTTT. Its translation is CASSPQGNTGELFF.

The chain links TRBV19 to TRBJ2-2, with 7 nucleotides matching TRBD2. Germline assignment: CDR1 LNHDA and CDR2 SQIVND (reference sequence). This CDR3 region has 15 residues. V was pared by 5 bases and J by 6 bases, with 9 bases of the junction left unmatched. The CDR3 here is CASSHRRERAGELFF. DNA for the CDR3: TGTGCCAGTAGTCACCGGCGGGAGAGAGCCGGGGAGCTGTTTTTT.